Included here is one TCR beta chain sequence, with context. Its antigen remains unidentified. Sequence at one end of the junction differs from germline and may be a read error. It was with a sample-barcoded 5' primer and a J-beta primer mix that a second PCR of roughly 7 to 11 cycles was run. TCRdb reanalysed the 5' RACE reads using MiXCR and keeps one entry per CDR3 protein. The table records 800,000 to 950,000 distinct CDR3 sequences, roughly 29% of them present only once. Per germline, CDR1 SGHTA and CDR2 FQGTGA. The CDR3 is 16 residues long. The data originate from a study of blood T cells in healthy people across ages. Study-wide results and caveats: When set beside aged donors, long-lived donors presented more naive CD4+ cells and higher diversity.

The same sample was also studied in work on T cells of mothers and their children.

The J gene is TRBJ2-6, the V gene TRBV7-3, with D perhaps assigned TRBD1 or TRBD2 (6 bases each). The material sequenced was blood. The TCR sequence derives from a woman in her forties in good health. The CDR3 nucleotides are TGTGCCAGCAGCCCTAGGACAGCTTCGGGGGCCAACGTCCCGACTTTC. It encodes CASSPRTASGANVPTF.